These 30 T cell receptor beta chains were all obtained from the same sample, sequenced in a study of CD8 T cells in Susac syndrome. Random hexamers were used to reverse transcribe roughly 0.5 to 1 ug of RNA. TCRdb analysed the immunoSEQ multiplex PCR reads with MiXCR anew, one entry per CDR3 protein. The data contain 150,000 to 190,000 distinct CDR3 sequences, approximately 95% of them singletons. Sequences were obtained from CD4+ T cells from PBMCs. These receptors all stem from a human donor with Susac syndrome.

V usage is TRBV29-1 and J usage is TRBJ2-7; the match to TRBD1 covers 8 bases. The CDR3 consists of 13 residues. Trimming at V came to 7 bases and at J to 5 bases, leaving 10 bases not matched to a gene. Germline CDR1 is SQVTM and CDR2 is ANQGSEA. The CDR3 loop reads CSGASRGLDEQYF. As DNA, the CDR3 is TGCAGCGGAGCTTCCAGGGGGCTTGACGAGCAGTACTTC.

V is TRBV20-1 and J is TRBJ1-2; D unclear. This CDR3 is 14 amino acids long. In germline, CDR1 is DFQATT, CDR2 SNEGSKA (reference sequence). Trimming cost V 3 bases and J 3 bases, with 14 bases left between them. CDR3 sequence: CSASPSSNYYGYTF. As DNA, the CDR3 is TGCAGTGCTAGTCCTTCTTCCAATTACTATGGCTACACCTTC.

This chain joins TRBV10-3 and TRBJ2-5; 9 nucleotides line up with TRBD1. Germline assignment: CDR1 ENHRY and CDR2 SYGVKD. The CDR3 extends over 14 amino acids. The V segment lost 4 bases and the J segment 4 bases; nucleotides outside the gene matches: 4. Here the CDR3 DNA reads TGTGCCATCAGTGCCGGGACAGGGAGAGAGACCCAGTACTTC. This sequence encodes CAISAGTGRETQYF.

The chain carries TRBV5-6 and TRBJ2-3; no definite D call. Trimming shortened V by 4 bases and J by 1 base, and 13 bases separated the two germline ends. The germline V gene encodes CDR1 SGHDT and CDR2 YYEEEE. The CDR3 consists of 15 residues. CDR3 region: CASSLPGTGTDTQYF. DNA for the CDR3: TGTGCCAGCAGCCTACCCGGCACCGGCACAGATACGCAGTATTTT. Looking up the rest from reference TRBV5-6 and TRBJ2-3 gives the full variable domain: DAGVTQSPTHLIKTRGQQVTLRCSPKSGHDTVSWYQQALGQGPQFIFQYYEEEERQRGNFPDRFSGHQFPNYSSELNVNALLLGDSALYLCASSLPGTGTDTQYFGPGTRLTVL.

The chain has TRBV20-1 and TRBJ1-5; 9 positions agree with TRBD1. Germline V gene data show CDR1 as DFQATT and CDR2 as SNEGSKA (reference sequence). The CDR3 consists of 15 residues. The V gene end was trimmed by 1 base and the J gene end by 0 bases; junction bases not matched to a gene: 1. CDR3 region: CSARGTGDSNQPQHF. CDR3 nucleotides: TGCAGTGCTAGAGGGACAGGGGATAGCAATCAGCCCCAGCATTTT.

The genes are TRBV6-6 and TRBJ1-1, with 9 bases aligning to TRBD1. V was clipped by 7 bases and J by 10 bases; unmatched bases: 7. There are 12 residues in the CDR3. Germline V gene sequence: CDR1 MNHNY, CDR2 SVGAGI (reference sequence). CDR3 nucleotide sequence: TGTGCCAGCAAGCACAGACAGGGGGGAGCTTTCTTT. Translating gives CASKHRQGGAFF.

In this sample, this clonotype turned up a few times. This chain uses TRBV7-8 with TRBJ2-7; unclear D gene. The V gene's germline CDR1 is SGHVS and CDR2 FQNEAQ. The CDR3 runs 14 residues. Trimming shortened V by 5 bases and J by 2 bases, and 13 bases separated the two germline ends. The CDR3 DNA sequence: TGTGCCAGCAGCACCAGAACGGAAACCTACGAGCAGTACTTC. Encoded protein: CASSTRTETYEQYF.

V usage is TRBV11-2 and J usage is TRBJ2-5; D is undetermined. This CDR3 has 13 amino acids. V lost 5 bases to trimming and J lost 5 bases, with 12 bases between them. Looked up from germline, CDR1 is SGHAT and CDR2 is FQNNGV. This CDR3 is CASSGQPTETQYF. CDR3 DNA: TGTGCCAGCAGCGGCCAGCCCACGGAGACCCAGTACTTC.

The J gene is TRBJ2-3, the V gene TRBV15, with D unclear. Germline V gives CDR1 LNHNV, CDR2 YYDKDF (reference sequence). Trimming removed 2 bases from V and 1 base from J, with 7 bases in between. The length of the CDR3 is 14 residues. The CDR3 here is CATSRIVGTDTQYF. CDR3 nucleotides: TGTGCCACCAGCAGAATCGTTGGCACAGATACGCAGTATTTT. The full variable domain, rest sourced from reference TRBV15 and TRBJ2-3, is DAMVIQNPRYQVTQFGKPVTLSCSQTLNHNVMYWYQQKSSQAPKLLFHYYDKDFNNEADTPDNFQSRRPNTSFCFLDIRSPGLGDTAMYLCATSRIVGTDTQYFGPGTRLTVL.

This chain joins TRBV12-3 or TRBV12-4 and TRBJ2-1, with 8 bases identical to TRBD1. Losses at the gene ends were 5 bases for V and 5 bases for J; bases not matched to a gene: 8. The CDR3 covers 15 residues. DNA for the CDR3: TGTGCCAGCAGTCTGGACAGGGTGAGGAACAATGAGCAGTTCTTC. Its protein is CASSLDRVRNNEQFF.

V is TRBV12-3 or TRBV12-4 and J is TRBJ1-5; TRBD1 might be the D (6 bases). Trimming pared 3 bases from V and 2 bases from J, leaving 11 bases between. This CDR3 contains 15 residues. CDR3 sequence reads: CASSLGRGGNQPQHF. The CDR3 DNA reads TGTGCCAGCAGTTTGGGCAGGGGCGGCAATCAGCCCCAGCATTTT.

CDR3 coding DNA: TGCGCCAGCAGCCCCCTGGCAGGGGTGAACACTGAAGCTTTCTTT. Its protein is CASSPLAGVNTEAFF. The J gene is TRBJ1-1, the V gene TRBV5-1; D possibly corresponds to TRBD1 (6 bases). Between the trimmed V and J ends, which lost 4 bases and 0 bases, there was a span of 13 bases. The CDR3 is made up of 15 amino acids. Germline V gene sequence: CDR1 SGHRS, CDR2 YFSETQ.

V and J are TRBV6-2 or TRBV6-3 and TRBJ2-7; the D is unclear. Trimming took 2 bases from V and 2 from J, leaving 4 bases between them. The CDR3 loop spans 12 amino acids. The germline V gene encodes CDR1 MNHEY and CDR2 SVGEGT. The DNA for the CDR3 is TGTGCCAGCAGTTACGGGACCTACGAGCAGTACTTC. This codes for CASSYGTYEQYF.

This sequence joins TRBV6-2 or TRBV6-3 and TRBJ1-2; tentative D call: TRBD1 (5 bases). The V end lost 8 bases, the J end lost 4 bases, and 17 bases lay between the germline ends. CDR1 is MNHEY, CDR2 SVGEGT, per germline. This CDR3 contains 14 residues. The CDR3 DNA follows: TGTGCCAGCGGGATGTCGGGACGGATCTATGGCTACACCTTC. This encodes CASGMSGRIYGYTF.

The chain combines TRBV24-1 with TRBJ2-1; perhaps D is TRBD1 or TRBD2 (5 bases each). The germline V gene encodes CDR1 KGHDR and CDR2 SFDVKD. This CDR3 has 13 residues. Trimming took 5 bases from V and 4 from J, leaving 8 bases between them. CDR3 sequence: CATSARGYNEQFF. The CDR3 DNA reads as TGTGCCACCAGTGCGAGGGGATACAATGAGCAGTTCTTC.

The gene calls are TRBV29-1 and TRBJ2-2; TRBD1 aligns across 8 bases. V shed 4 bases and J 2 bases; nucleotides not matched to a gene: 3. The germline V gene has CDR1 SQVTM and CDR2 ANQGSEA. The CDR3 has 14 residues. The chain's CDR3 is CSVVPGGNTGELFF. For the CDR3, the DNA is TGCAGCGTTGTTCCAGGGGGCAACACCGGGGAGCTGTTTTTT.

The chain is built from TRBV6-2 or TRBV6-3 and TRBJ1-6; 7 bases fit TRBD1. In germline, CDR1 is MNHEY, CDR2 SVGEGT. This CDR3 is 12 amino acids long. Trimming took 8 bases from V and 8 from J; bases not matched to a gene: 3. The CDR3 bases are TGTGCCAGCCGGCAGGGGGATTCACCCCTCCACTTT. Translating it yields CASRQGDSPLHF.

V usage is TRBV20-1 and J usage is TRBJ1-1, with D perhaps TRBD1 (6 bases). There are 14 residues in the CDR3. Trimming pared 7 bases from V and 10 bases from J, leaving 25 bases between. Germline V lookup: CDR1 DFQATT, CDR2 SNEGSKA (reference sequence). The CDR3 sequence is CSVAREDRQSGAFF. The CDR3, as DNA: TGCAGTGTTGCAAGAGAGGACAGACAATCAGGAGCTTTCTTT.

J is TRBJ2-5 and V is TRBV23-1; the D gene is possibly TRBD1 (5 bases). TRBV23-1 falls under the ORF class, with uncertain function. V was shortened by 3 bases and J by 5 bases, with 22 bases between the two germline ends. This CDR3 contains 17 residues. CDR3 bases: TGCGCCAGCAGTCACAAAGAGGAAGGGGCAATCGGGGAGACCCAGTACTTC. Amino acids: CASSHKEEGAIGETQYF.

V gene TRBV6-5 combines with J gene TRBJ1-5, with 7 bases identical to TRBD1. Germline V gene sequence: CDR1 MNHEY, CDR2 SVGAGI. There are 14 residues in the CDR3. With V trimmed by 6 bases and J by 3 bases, 5 bases remained unmatched. The CDR3 protein is CASRPTGANQPQHF. CDR3 coding DNA: TGTGCCAGCAGACCTACAGGGGCCAATCAGCCCCAGCATTTT.

The chain employs TRBV20-1 and TRBJ2-4; possibly TRBD1 or TRBD2 for D (5 bases each). Germline CDR1 reads DFQATT; CDR2 reads SNEGSKA (reference sequence). This CDR3 contains 13 residues. The V end lost 5 bases, the J end lost 3 bases, and 11 bases lay between the germline ends. The CDR3 DNA is TGCAGTGCTCCGGGACCAATCAAAAACATTCAGTACTTC. It specifies CSAPGPIKNIQYF.

This chain connects TRBV11-2 to TRBJ2-7, with 7 positions matching TRBD1. V lost 5 bases to trimming and J lost 0 bases; unmatched junction nucleotides: 13. This CDR3 is 17 amino acids long. CDR1 and CDR2 from the germline V gene are SGHAT and FQNNGV. CDR3 nucleotide sequence: TGTGCCAGCAGCCCAAGAGGTGCCGGGACAGCCTCCTACGAGCAGTACTTC. The encoded protein is CASSPRGAGTASYEQYF. The full variable domain, rest sourced from reference TRBV11-2 and TRBJ2-7, is EAGVAQSPRYKIIEKRQSVAFWCNPISGHATLYWYQQILGQGPKLLIQFQNNGVVDDSQLPKDRFSAERLKGVDSTLKIQPAKLEDSAVYLCASSPRGAGTASYEQYFGPGTRLTVT.

This chain uses TRBV20-1 with TRBJ1-1, with TRBD1 identical over 7 bases. The J segment lost 8 bases and the V segment lost 5 bases, leaving 11 bases of the junction unmatched. There are 13 residues in the CDR3. CDR1 and CDR2 from the germline V gene are DFQATT and SNEGSKA (reference sequence). The CDR3 nucleotides read TGCAGTGCTCCCCGGAGAGGGGGCGCCGAAGCTTTCTTT. Encoded protein: CSAPRRGGAEAFF.

The chain carries TRBV11-2 and TRBJ1-2, with D possibly matching TRBD1 (6 bases). Between the trimmed V and J ends, which lost 5 bases and 6 bases, there was a span of 13 bases. CDR1 and CDR2 (germline): SGHAT, FQNNGV. CDR3 length: 13 residues. DNA for the CDR3: TGTGCCAGCAGCCTCCTGGGGGCGAATGGCTACACCTTC. It translates to CASSLLGANGYTF.

The chain carries TRBV12-3 or TRBV12-4 and TRBJ1-5, with 8 bases matching TRBD1. The CDR3 runs to 12 residues. After removal of 4 bases from V and 15 bases from J, the junction contained 8 bases not matched to a gene. This CDR3 reads CASSSRTGLGHF. For the CDR3, the DNA is TGTGCCAGCAGTTCCAGGACAGGGTTGGGGCATTTT.

V gene TRBV12-2 combines with J gene TRBJ1-2; TRBD1, as called in the table, went unchecked against the DNA. TRBV12-2 is assigned pseudogene status. This CDR3 region has 19 residues. CDR3 nucleotide sequence: TGTGCAAGTCGCCCCCCGAAGCCCGTGTCGGCCGAAGCTAACTATGGCTACACCTTC. This translates into CASRPPKPVSAEANYGYTF.

The chain employs TRBV27 and TRBJ2-3, with D unclear. This CDR3 spans 12 amino acids. V was trimmed by 10 bases and J by 0 bases, leaving 8 bases between them. From germline, CDR1 is MNHEY and CDR2 SMNVEV (reference sequence). Written as DNA, the CDR3 is TGTGCCATCGGCGTTAGCACAGATACGCAGTATTTT. This encodes CAIGVSTDTQYF.

The J gene is TRBJ2-1, the V gene TRBV25-1, with no clear D. Germline-derived CDR1 and CDR2 are MGHDK and SYGVNS. V gave up 7 bases and J gave up 9 bases, with 7 bases separating them. This CDR3 is built from 10 residues. The CDR3 spells CASKLGEQFF. DNA of the CDR3: TGTGCCAGCAAGTTGGGTGAGCAGTTCTTC. The whole variable domain, filled in from reference TRBV25-1 and TRBJ2-1, reads EADIYQTPRYLVIGTGKKITLECSQTMGHDKMYWYQQDPGMELHLIHYSYGVNSTEKGDLSSESTVSRIRTEHFPLTLESARPSHTSQYLCASKLGEQFFGPGTRLTVL.

The rearrangement uses TRBV19 and TRBJ2-2, with 8 positions matching TRBD1. This CDR3 has 15 residues. Germline CDR1 LNHDA, CDR2 SQIVND (reference sequence). Trimming cost V 3 bases and J 7 bases; bases outside gene matches: 7. The CDR3 DNA sequence: TGTGCCAGTAGTATCGCCCGCGGACAGGGCGGGGAGCTGTTTTTT. Translation gives CASSIARGQGGELFF. Combining the CDR3 with reference TRBV19 and TRBJ2-2 gives the whole variable domain DGGITQSPKYLFRKEGQNVTLSCEQNLNHDAMYWYRQDPGQGLRLIYYSQIVNDFQKGDIAEGYSVSREKKESFPLTVTSAQKNPTAFYLCASSIARGQGGELFFGEGSRLTVL.

The chain joins TRBV3-1 to TRBJ1-1; weak D call: TRBD1 (5 bases). This CDR3 has 12 residues. In germline, CDR1 is LGHDT, CDR2 YNNKEL (reference sequence). Between the trimmed V and J ends, which lost 6 bases and 7 bases, there was a span of 12 bases. The CDR3 nucleotides are TGTGCCAGCAGTGGGGGGGTGGATGAAGCTTTCTTT. This gives the protein CASSGGVDEAFF.